The 18 T cell receptor beta chains reported below all come from one sample, sequenced in a study of early T cells in non-severe SARS-CoV-2 infection. TCRdb re-derived calls from the 5' RACE reads in MiXCR, one entry per CDR3 protein. This table has about 100,000 distinct CDR3 sequences, about 12% appearing once. Sequenced sample: whole blood. These receptors originate from an adult who was a healthcare worker with PCR-confirmed SARS-CoV-2 infection or an uninfected control (not recorded which).

The chain has TRBV3-1 and TRBJ2-7; unclear D gene. The CDR3 consists of 11 residues. Per germline, CDR1 LGHDT and CDR2 YNNKEL (reference sequence). Trimming took 2 bases from V and 6 from J, leaving 5 bases between them. This CDR3 reads CASSQSGEQYF. The CDR3 DNA follows: TGTGCCAGCAGCCAATCGGGCGAGCAGTACTTC.

The chain has TRBV28 and TRBJ2-7; 7 bases agree with TRBD2. This CDR3 contains 14 residues. Looked up from germline, CDR1 is MDHEN and CDR2 is SYDVKM. V dropped 4 bases and J dropped 4; count of bases not matched to a gene: 7. This chain's CDR3 is CASSWGRGVYEQYF. The CDR3 coding sequence is TGTGCCAGCAGTTGGGGTCGGGGGGTGTACGAGCAGTACTTC.

This clonotype was counted many times. The chain employs TRBV4-1 and TRBJ1-4, with D perhaps TRBD1 (5 bases). Per the germline V gene, CDR1 is MGHRA and CDR2 is YSYEKL. The V gene lost 3 bases and the J gene lost 0 bases, with 23 bases spanning the gap. This CDR3 is 20 amino acids long. The CDR3 region is CASSQEAARGRSSTNEKLFF. The CDR3 DNA follows: TGCGCCAGCAGCCAGGAAGCCGCACGGGGGAGAAGTTCAACTAATGAAAAACTGTTTTTT.

This clonotype has a count of ten or more. The J gene is TRBJ2-1, the V gene TRBV20-1; 11 bases are shared with TRBD2. The V gene's germline CDR1 is DFQATT and CDR2 SNEGSKA (reference sequence). This CDR3 is 14 amino acids long. Losses at the gene ends were 3 bases for V and 6 bases for J; bases not matched to a gene: 4. Here the CDR3 reads CSARALAGVNEQFF. Written as DNA, the CDR3 is TGCAGTGCTAGGGCACTAGCGGGGGTCAATGAGCAGTTCTTC.

This clonotype was seen at least ten times. This rearrangement joins TRBV20-1 to TRBJ2-5; possible D gene TRBD1, 6 bases. The ends were cut back, 0 bases at V and 5 bases at J, with 13 bases in the middle. The germline gives CDR1 DFQATT, CDR2 SNEGSKA (reference sequence). The length of the CDR3 is 14 residues. CDR3 sequence: CSAREVTGWETQYF. In nucleotides, the CDR3 is TGCAGTGCTAGAGAAGTAACAGGGTGGGAGACCCAGTACTTC.

The chain has TRBV27 and TRBJ2-2, with D possibly being TRBD2 (6 bases). There are 15 residues in the CDR3. CDR1 MNHEY and CDR2 SMNVEV come from the germline V gene (reference sequence). The V and J ends lost 2 bases and 2 bases respectively, with 9 bases between them. CDR3 protein: CASSLGGINTGELFF. CDR3 coding DNA: TGTGCCAGCAGTTTAGGAGGGATCAACACCGGGGAGCTGTTTTTT.

This clonotype has more than one count but fewer than ten. This chain uses TRBV27 with TRBJ1-1; weak D call: TRBD1 (6 bases). Germline-derived CDR1 and CDR2 are MNHEY and SMNVEV (reference sequence). The CDR3 consists of 15 residues. V lost 6 bases to trimming and J lost 4 bases, with 18 bases between them. CDR3 sequence reads: CASRLNRDLSTEAFF. The CDR3 DNA reads as TGTGCCAGCAGGCTCAACAGGGATTTGAGCACTGAAGCTTTCTTT.

Many counts were recorded for this clonotype. The rearrangement links TRBV19 to TRBJ2-3; D might be TRBD2 (5 bases). The germline V gene encodes CDR1 LNHDA and CDR2 SQIVND (reference sequence). V was trimmed by 5 bases and J by 1 base, leaving 7 bases between them. The length of the CDR3 is 13 residues. CDR3 residues: CASSGRGTDTQYF. The CDR3, as DNA: TGTGCCAGTAGTGGGCGGGGCACAGATACGCAGTATTTT.

There are many counts of this clonotype. V is TRBV11-1 and J is TRBJ2-3; 13 bases match TRBD2. Germline V gene lookup returns CDR1 SGHAT and CDR2 FQDESV (reference sequence). CDR3 size: 14 residues. V lost 4 bases, J lost 9 bases, and 4 bases stayed unmatched. CDR3 amino acids: CASSWTSGGGTQYF. The CDR3 DNA reads as TGTGCCAGCAGCTGGACTAGCGGGGGCGGCACGCAGTATTTT. The full variable domain, with the rest looked up from reference TRBV11-1 and TRBJ2-3, is EAEVAQSPRYKITEKSQAVAFWCDPISGHATLYWYRQILGQGPELLVQFQDESVVDDSQLPKDRFSAERLKGVDSTLKIQPAELGDSAMYLCASSWTSGGGTQYFGPGTRLTVL.

This clonotype was recorded many times. This chain uses TRBV25-1 with TRBJ2-7, with 8 bases identical to TRBD1. Germline loops: CDR1 MGHDK, CDR2 SYGVNS. V lost 2 bases and J lost 2; bases outside the gene matches: 2. The length of the CDR3 is 14 residues. CDR3: CASSEVDRAYEQYF. The CDR3 DNA is TGTGCCAGCAGTGAAGTGGACAGGGCCTACGAGCAGTACTTC.

The chain links TRBV21-1 to TRBJ2-7; the D segment call TRBD1 is taken from the table without a DNA check. TRBV21-1 corresponds to a pseudogene. CDR3 length equals 14 residues. CDR3 nucleotide sequence: TGTGCCAGCAGCAAGGGGGACAGGGACTACGAGCAGTACTTC. Protein sequence: CASSKGDRDYEQYF.

This clonotype was observed many times. The chain joins TRBV9 to TRBJ2-2, with 7 bases lining up with TRBD2. The CDR3 loop spans 14 amino acids. The V and J ends lost 6 bases and 2 bases, in that order; junction bases with no gene match: 4. Germline CDR1 and CDR2: SGDLS and YYNGEE. Here the CDR3 DNA reads TGTGCCAGCAAGAAGCGGGGTAACACCGGGGAGCTGTTTTTT. This encodes CASKKRGNTGELFF. The full variable domain, in which reference TRBV9 and TRBJ2-2 provide the parts outside the CDR3, is DSGVTQTPKHLITATGQRVTLRCSPRSGDLSVYWYQQSLDQGLQFLIQYYNGEERAKGNILERFSAQQFPDLHSELNLSSLELGDSALYFCASKKRGNTGELFFGEGSRLTVL.

The table lists this clonotype with many counts. The chain couples TRBV5-1 to TRBJ1-6; no firm D call. The germline CDR1 and CDR2 sequences are SGHRS and YFSETQ. This CDR3 is built from 14 residues. Trimming took 0 bases from V and 7 from J, leaving 8 bases between them. The CDR3 region has the DNA TGCGCCAGCAGCTTGGGTCAGCCCAATTCACCCCTCCACTTT. It translates to CASSLGQPNSPLHF. Combining the CDR3 with reference TRBV5-1 and TRBJ1-6 gives the whole variable domain KAGVTQTPRYLIKTRGQQVTLSCSPISGHRSVSWYQQTPGQGLQFLFEYFSETQRNKGNFPGRFSGRQFSNSRSEMNVSTLELGDSALYLCASSLGQPNSPLHFGNGTRLTVT.

The V gene is TRBV6-5, the J gene TRBJ2-7, with 11 bases aligning to TRBD2. V shed 6 bases, J shed 4 bases, and the junction held 8 bases outside the gene matches. This CDR3 has 15 amino acids. The germline V gene encodes CDR1 MNHEY and CDR2 SVGAGI. The CDR3 nucleotides are TGTGCCAGCAGACCCGACCTAGCGGGGGGTTACGAGCAGTACTTC. Translating it yields CASRPDLAGGYEQYF.

V is TRBV11-2 and J is TRBJ1-1, with TRBD1 as a possible D gene (5 bases). The CDR3 runs to 12 residues. Germline V gives CDR1 SGHAT, CDR2 FQNNGV. Trimming left V 5 bases short and J 8 bases short, with 12 bases between. The CDR3 bases are TGTGCCAGCAGCCAAACCCGGGGGGAAGCTTTCTTT. It is translated as CASSQTRGEAFF.

This clonotype was seen repeatedly, ten times or more. V gene TRBV5-4 combines with J gene TRBJ1-1; D gene uncertain. Germline V CDR1 and CDR2: SGHNT, YYREEE (reference sequence). CDR3 length: 15 amino acids. The V and J ends lost 4 bases and 4 bases respectively, with 17 bases between them. CDR3 in amino acids: CASSIGGQTPTEAFF. In nucleotides, the CDR3 is TGTGCCAGCAGCATAGGCGGGCAAACCCCCACTGAAGCTTTCTTT.

The table lists this clonotype with a few counts. The rearrangement links TRBV6-2 or TRBV6-3 to TRBJ1-2; TRBD1 matches 7 bases. The CDR3 extends over 13 amino acids. J lost 5 bases, V lost 2 bases, and 2 bases had no gene match. CDR1 is MNHEY, CDR2 SVGEGT, per germline. The CDR3 protein is CASSYPGQYGYTF. The CDR3, as DNA: TGTGCCAGCAGTTACCCGGGACAGTATGGCTACACCTTC.

Ten or more counts support this clonotype. V is TRBV18 and J is TRBJ2-7; possible D gene TRBD1, 6 bases. The V end was cut by 3 bases, the J end by 3 bases, with 12 bases between. Looked up from germline, CDR1 is KGHSH and CDR2 is LQKENI. The CDR3 contains 14 residues. CDR3 protein: CASSPTGQNYEQYF. The CDR3 DNA reads TGTGCCAGCTCACCGACCGGACAGAACTACGAGCAGTACTTC. The whole variable domain, remainder taken from reference TRBV18 and TRBJ2-7, is NAGVMQNPRHLVRRRGQEARLRCSPMKGHSHVYWYRQLPEEGLKFMVYLQKENIIDESGMPKERFSAEFPKEGPSILRIQQVVRGDSAAYFCASSPTGQNYEQYFGPGTRLTVT.